What follows are 32 T cell receptor beta chains derived from one specimen sequenced in a study of brain T cells in children with intractable seizures. Method: immunoSEQ multiplex PCR; TCRdb's copy keeps in-frame clones and lacks some. The table has around 340,000 clones, over 90% seen once. The time point is: blood from clinic visit 5 months post-surgery; TSC patient then seizure free. The material sequenced was peripheral blood, taken about 5 months after surgery. The receptors derive from a boy younger than two with tuberous sclerosis and intractable seizures.

This chain connects TRBV29-1 to TRBJ2-4; D uncertain. Germline loops: CDR1 SQVTM, CDR2 ANQGSEA. Deletions cut 6 bases from V and 9 bases from J, with 12 bases between. This CDR3 has 11 residues. CDR3 in DNA: TGCAGCGTGCCGAGTGCCGGCATTCAGTACTTC. Translating gives CSVPSAGIQYF.

The rearrangement links TRBV4-2 to TRBJ2-5; D is undetermined. Looked up from germline, CDR1 is LGHNA and CDR2 is YNFKEQ. Trimming left V 0 bases short and J 8 bases short, with 10 bases between. This CDR3 comprises 13 residues. Here the CDR3 reads CASSQDRTGTQYF. DNA of the CDR3: TGTGCCAGCAGCCAAGACCGGACGGGTACCCAGTACTTC.

The chain links TRBV3-1 (or the pseudogene TRBV3-2) to TRBJ1-6; no clear D. The V and J ends lost 1 base and 8 bases respectively, with 9 bases between them. Germline V CDR1 and CDR2: LGHDT, YNNKEL (reference sequence). The CDR3 is 14 residues long. In DNA, the CDR3 is TGTGCCAGCAGCCAAGGAACTGAGTATTCACCCCTCCACTTT. Translation: CASSQGTEYSPLHF.

This clone was counted once. This CDR3 is CASSAGQKSEAFF. For the CDR3, the DNA is TGTGCCAGCAGCGCCGGACAGAAGTCTGAAGCTTTCTTT. The genes are TRBV12-3 or TRBV12-4 and TRBJ1-1; D is perhaps TRBD1 (6 bases). The CDR3 loop spans 13 amino acids. With 6 bases removed from V and 6 bases from J, the gap between germline ends came to 14 bases.

The chain uses TRBV5-6 and TRBJ2-5; 9 nucleotides align to TRBD2. The V gene end was trimmed by 4 bases and the J gene end by 6 bases; junction bases not matched to a gene: 13. CDR1 and CDR2 from the germline V gene are SGHDT and YYEEEE. This CDR3 spans 16 amino acids. The CDR3 DNA reads TGTGCCAGCAGCGGCCCGGGACTAGCCGCCATTAAGACCCAGTACTTC. Amino acid sequence: CASSGPGLAAIKTQYF.

This chain connects TRBV9 to TRBJ1-4; TRBD1 matches at 7 bases. There are 14 residues in the CDR3. The V and J ends lost 3 bases and 8 bases, in that order; junction bases with no gene match: 7. CDR1 SGDLS and CDR2 YYNGEE come from the germline V gene. The DNA of the CDR3 is TGTGCCAGCAGCGCCTGGGGAGGGGGCGAAAAACTGTTTTTT. Amino acid sequence: CASSAWGGGEKLFF.

V is TRBV3-1 (or the pseudogene TRBV3-2) and J is TRBJ2-3; unclear D gene. V was trimmed by 2 bases and J by 5 bases, leaving 8 bases between them. The CDR3 contains 13 residues. Germline V gene data show CDR1 as LGHDT and CDR2 as YNNKEL (reference sequence). The CDR3 reads CASSQLVKDTQYF. The CDR3 DNA is TGTGCCAGCAGCCAACTAGTAAAAGATACGCAGTATTTT.

The V and J genes are TRBV2 and TRBJ2-7, with TRBD2 as a possible D gene (6 bases). CDR1 and CDR2 (germline): SNHLY, FYNNEI. The CDR3 covers 15 residues. Trimming pared 8 bases from V and 4 bases from J, leaving 21 bases between. CDR3 amino acids: CASGLEEGGNYEQYF. The CDR3 DNA sequence: TGTGCCAGCGGCTTGGAGGAGGGTGGGAATTACGAGCAGTACTTC. Filled out from reference TRBV2 and TRBJ2-7, the complete variable domain reads EPEVTQTPSHQVTQMGQEVILRCVPISNHLYFYWYRQILGQKVEFLVSFYNNEISEKSEIFDDQFSVERPDGSNFTLKIRSTKLEDSAMYFCASGLEEGGNYEQYFGPGTRLTVT.

The V call is TRBV6-5, the J call TRBJ2-1; TRBD1 agrees at 7 bases. Germline-derived CDR1 and CDR2 are MNHEY and SVGAGI. This CDR3 region has 14 residues. With 8 bases clipped from V and 7 bases from J, the junction kept 11 bases outside the gene matches. CDR3 nucleotides: TGTGCCAGCTCGATCGAGGGGGCAGGAAATGAGCAGTTCTTC. This codes for CASSIEGAGNEQFF.

The chain employs TRBV10-2 and TRBJ1-1; perhaps TRBD1 as D (5 bases). V dropped 2 bases and J dropped 11 bases, with 12 bases sitting between them. The CDR3 length is 12 residues. Germline V gene lookup returns CDR1 WSHSY and CDR2 SAAADI. CDR3 loop: CASSEGGWSAFF. CDR3 DNA sequence: TGCGCCAGCAGTGAGGGGGGTTGGAGCGCTTTCTTT.

The chain employs TRBV6-2 or TRBV6-3 and TRBJ1-1; D is uncertain. Germline CDR1 MNHEY, CDR2 SVGEGT. This CDR3 is built from 13 residues. With 0 bases removed from V and 4 bases from J, the gap between germline ends came to 6 bases. The CDR3 sequence: CASSYSPGTEAFF. The CDR3 DNA reads as TGTGCCAGCAGTTACTCTCCAGGCACTGAAGCTTTCTTT.

The chain carries TRBV2 and TRBJ1-1, with a possible D match to TRBD1 (6 bases). Germline assignment: CDR1 SNHLY and CDR2 FYNNEI. Trimming stripped 6 bases from V and 1 base from J, with 18 bases between. This CDR3 region has 16 residues. The DNA of the CDR3 is TGTGCCAGCAGCGTACCTCTGGGACAACCGAACACTGAAGCTTTCTTT. It encodes CASSVPLGQPNTEAFF.

The chain is built from TRBV7-3 and TRBJ2-3; D remains unclear. This CDR3 has 16 residues. The V gene lost 5 bases and the J gene lost 2 bases, with 17 bases spanning the gap. The germline CDR1 and CDR2 sequences are SGHTA and FQGTGA. CDR3 nucleotides: TGTGCCAGCAGCCACCGGGCCTCGCCCCACACAGATACGCAGTATTTT. It encodes CASSHRASPHTDTQYF. Full variable domain (remainder filled in from reference TRBV7-3 and TRBJ2-3): GAGVSQTPSNKVTEKGKYVELRCDPISGHTALYWYRQSLGQGPEFLIYFQGTGAADDSGLPNDRFFAVRPEGSVSTLKIQRTERGDSAVYLCASSHRASPHTDTQYFGPGTRLTVL.

V and J are TRBV19 and TRBJ1-2; D is possibly TRBD1 (5 bases). V lost 3 bases, J lost 3 bases, and 14 bases lay in between. The CDR3 spans 15 residues. Per germline, CDR1 LNHDA and CDR2 SQIVND (reference sequence). The CDR3 DNA reads as TGTGCCAGTAGTATGGACGTCGCCAGGGACTATGGCTACACCTTC. Residues: CASSMDVARDYGYTF.

This chain links TRBV19 with TRBJ1-2, with D unclear. V was cut by 5 bases and J by 2 bases, with 12 bases left in between. The germline CDR1 and CDR2 sequences are LNHDA and SQIVND (reference sequence). The CDR3 extends over 14 amino acids. CDR3 sequence (DNA): TGTGCCAGTAGTTGGCCAAACGGGAACTATGGCTACACCTTC. This encodes CASSWPNGNYGYTF.

This clone was seen a few times. The chain carries TRBV6-1 and TRBJ2-7, with 9 bases lining up with TRBD1. Germline V gene sequence: CDR1 MNHNS, CDR2 SASEGT. The CDR3 has 15 amino acids. The V segment lost 3 bases and the J segment 4 bases; nucleotides outside the gene matches: 7. The CDR3 protein is CASSDTGTGKYEQYF. In DNA form, the CDR3 reads TGTGCCAGCAGTGATACCGGGACAGGGAAATACGAGCAGTACTTC.

This chain uses TRBV12-3 or TRBV12-4 with TRBJ2-7; D call uncertain. CDR3 length: 11 residues. The germline V and J ends were trimmed by 2 bases and 10 bases, with 9 bases remaining between them. CDR3 loop: CASSLMGPQYF. CDR3 coding DNA: TGTGCCAGCAGTTTAATGGGTCCACAGTACTTC.

The chain joins TRBV12-3 or TRBV12-4 to TRBJ1-1; no reliable D call. V was clipped by 1 base and J by 7 bases, with 7 bases between them. The CDR3 spans 12 residues. CDR3 nucleotide sequence: TGTGCCAGCAGTTTAGAACACTATGAAGCTTTCTTT. It encodes CASSLEHYEAFF.

The J gene is TRBJ2-2, the V gene TRBV19; D gene ambiguous. Looked up from germline, CDR1 is LNHDA and CDR2 is SQIVND (reference sequence). Trimming removed 7 bases at V and 6 bases at J, with 15 bases between. The CDR3 consists of 14 residues. The CDR3: CASTPVVFPGELFF. The CDR3, as DNA: TGTGCCAGTACCCCGGTAGTTTTTCCCGGGGAGCTGTTTTTT.

This clone was seen a single time. This chain joins TRBV4-2 and TRBJ2-2; 7 bases are a match to TRBD2. V lost 1 base, J lost 4 bases, and 6 bases stayed unmatched. In germline, CDR1 is LGHNA, CDR2 YNFKEQ. This CDR3 is built from 16 residues. The DNA for the CDR3 is TGTGCCAGCAGCCAAGTCAAGTGGGGGGGCACCGGGGAGCTGTTTTTT. Translating gives CASSQVKWGGTGELFF.

V and J are TRBV27 and TRBJ1-5, with D possibly matching TRBD1 (6 bases). Germline V lookup: CDR1 MNHEY, CDR2 SMNVEV (reference sequence). Trimming pared 3 bases from V and 1 base from J, leaving 19 bases between. The CDR3 sequence is 18 residues long. CDR3 residues: CASSFSGSRGASNQPQHF. Written as DNA, the CDR3 is TGTGCCAGCAGTTTCTCTGGTTCTCGGGGGGCAAGCAATCAGCCCCAGCATTTT.

J is TRBJ2-1 and V is TRBV13, with 10 bases matching TRBD1. This CDR3 has 20 amino acids. V dropped 4 bases and J dropped 0; count of bases not matched to a gene: 15. CDR1 is PRHDT, CDR2 FYEKMQ, per germline (reference sequence). The CDR3 region is CASSSRTGGTHPSSYNEQFF. In nucleotides, the CDR3 is TGTGCCAGCAGCTCGCGGACAGGGGGGACCCACCCCAGCTCCTACAATGAGCAGTTCTTC.

V and J are TRBV5-8 and TRBJ1-1; D call uncertain. V was clipped by 1 base and J by 3 bases, with 4 bases between them. CDR3 length equals 12 residues. Germline assignment: CDR1 SGHTS and CDR2 YDEGEE. The CDR3 is CASSLRYTEAFF. In DNA, the CDR3 is TGTGCCAGCAGCTTGAGGTACACTGAAGCTTTCTTT.

On this clone itself: The junction departs from germline at one end; a sequencing error may be responsible. The chain joins TRBV6-1 to TRBJ2-3; D may be TRBD2 (5 bases). The CDR3 is 12 residues long. Germline-derived CDR1 and CDR2 are MNHNS and SASEGT. The CDR3 coding sequence is TGTGCCAGCAGTGAAGGAGGTTTAGCGAGCCTGTTT. It translates to CASSEGGLASLF.

The CDR3 DNA is TGTGCCAGCAGGTCCGGGGAGCTGTTTTTT. It is translated as CASRSGELFF. The chain recombines TRBV6-4 with TRBJ2-2; D gene unclear. V lost 6 bases, J lost 6 bases, and 2 bases lay in between. The CDR3 consists of 10 residues. Looked up from germline, CDR1 is MRHNA and CDR2 is SNTAGT.

Note on this clone: The same CDR3 is also encoded by other DNA sequences in this sample. This sequence joins TRBV11-2 and TRBJ1-2; D is perhaps TRBD1 (5 bases). This CDR3 comprises 15 residues. The V gene lost 3 bases and the J gene lost 5 bases, with 16 bases spanning the gap. The germline V gene encodes CDR1 SGHAT and CDR2 FQNNGV. The CDR3 DNA follows: TGTGCCAGCAGCTTTGGGGGTGGTGGGGCATATGGCTACACCTTC. It translates to CASSFGGGGAYGYTF. The full variable domain, its missing parts supplied by reference TRBV11-2 and TRBJ1-2, is EAGVAQSPRYKIIEKRQSVAFWCNPISGHATLYWYQQILGQGPKLLIQFQNNGVVDDSQLPKDRFSAERLKGVDSTLKIQPAKLEDSAVYLCASSFGGGGAYGYTFGSGTRLTVV.

The chain has TRBV3-1 (or the pseudogene TRBV3-2) and TRBJ2-5; D uncertain. Germline-derived CDR1 and CDR2 are LGHDT and YNNKEL (reference sequence). The CDR3 consists of 13 residues. V was shortened by 1 base and J by 4 bases, with 7 bases between the two germline ends. The CDR3, as DNA: TGTGCCAGCAGCCAAGCGGTTTCAGAGACCCAGTACTTC. This gives the protein CASSQAVSETQYF.

This clone was recorded once. The V and J genes are TRBV3-1 (or the pseudogene TRBV3-2) and TRBJ2-1; 7 bases fit TRBD2. V gave up 4 bases and J gave up 4 bases; unmatched junction bases: 1. Per the germline V gene, CDR1 is LGHDT and CDR2 is YNNKEL (reference sequence). This CDR3 is built from 13 residues. CDR3 DNA: TGTGCCAGCAGCCTAGCGGGTTACAATGAGCAGTTCTTC. Translated, it gives CASSLAGYNEQFF.

This clone was seen once. The CDR3 DNA follows: TGTGCCAGCAGTTCGACAGGGCCGCGGAGCTACACCTTC. It codes for CASSSTGPRSYTF. The genes are TRBV12-3 or TRBV12-4 and TRBJ1-2, with 7 bases that match TRBD1. Trimming took 4 bases from V and 9 from J; bases not matched to a gene: 8. CDR3 length: 13 residues.

J is TRBJ2-2 and V is TRBV6-5; no definite D call. From germline, CDR1 is MNHEY and CDR2 SVGAGI. V lost 7 bases and J 4 bases, leaving 16 bases between the germline ends. The CDR3 sequence is 15 residues long. The CDR3, as DNA: TGTGCCAGCAACCCGCCCCCCCCGGCCACCGGGGAGCTGTTTTTT. Amino acid sequence: CASNPPPPATGELFF.

This chain connects TRBV5-5 to TRBJ1-1; the D is unclear. This CDR3 spans 15 amino acids. Germline values: CDR1 SGHKS, CDR2 YYEKEE (reference sequence). V was pared by 1 base and J by 1 base, with 11 bases between. CDR3 coding DNA: TGTGCCAGCAGCTTGCGTTGGACGCCGAACACTGAAGCTTTCTTT. Its protein product is CASSLRWTPNTEAFF. Full variable domain (remainder filled in from reference TRBV5-5 and TRBJ1-1): DAGVTQSPTHLIKTRGQQVTLRCSPISGHKSVSWYQQVLGQGPQFIFQYYEKEERGRGNFPDRFSARQFPNYSSELNVNALLLGDSALYLCASSLRWTPNTEAFFGQGTRLTVV.

The V call is TRBV27, the J call TRBJ1-5, with unresolved D. This CDR3 spans 14 amino acids. The V and J ends lost 6 bases and 2 bases respectively, with 11 bases between them. The germline CDR1 and CDR2 sequences are MNHEY and SMNVEV (reference sequence). As DNA, the CDR3 is TGTGCCAGCAGGGTTGGAACGGGCAATCAGCCCCAGCATTTT. It codes for CASRVGTGNQPQHF.